The rows below give T cell receptor beta chains drawn from one sample of a study of Graves' ophthalmopathy and Graves' hyperthyroidism. MiXCR, applied by TCRdb to the multiplex PCR reads, yields one record per CDR3 protein. Among hundreds of thousands of distinct CDR3 sequences listed, under 25% were seen once. The sequenced sample was peripheral blood. Receptor source: a woman in her fifties or sixties with Graves' ophthalmopathy. Each CDR3 is given with its conserved first and last residue. D genes are given only for firm matches. Clone sizes are given selectively: once, few, many, or a class where the clone is expanded.

clone_size: many; j_call: TRBJ2-7; v_call: TRBV11-1; d_call: TRBD2; cdr3_aa: CASSRTAGGPYEQYF; cdr3_nt: TGTGCCAGCAGCCGAACGGCGGGGGGCCCTTACGAGCAGTACTTC
clone_size: .; j_call: TRBJ1-1; v_call: TRBV27; d_call: TRBD1; cdr3_aa: CASSQDRGAATEAFF; cdr3_nt: TGTGCCAGCAGTCAGGACAGGGGGGCTGCTACTGAAGCTTTCTTT
clone_size: once; j_call: TRBJ1-1; v_call: TRBV12-3/TRBV12-4; d_call: .; cdr3_aa: CASSLALFTEAFF; cdr3_nt: TGTGCCAGCAGTTTAGCGCTGTTCACTGAAGCTTTCTTT
clone_size: .; j_call: TRBJ2-3; v_call: TRBV7-2; d_call: .; cdr3_aa: CASSLSGPGADTQYF; cdr3_nt: TGTGCCAGCAGCTTGAGCGGCCCGGGAGCAGATACGCAGTATTTT
clone_size: many; j_call: TRBJ1-1; v_call: TRBV19; d_call: .; cdr3_aa: CASSSFRGNTEAFF; cdr3_nt: TGTGCCAGTAGTAGCTTCAGGGGGAACACTGAAGCTTTCTTT
clone_size: many; j_call: TRBJ2-5; v_call: TRBV6-1; d_call: TRBD2; cdr3_aa: CASSAGLAARQYF; cdr3_nt: TGTGCCAGCAGTGCGGGACTAGCGGCGCGCCAGTACTTC
clone_size: few; j_call: TRBJ2-4; v_call: TRBV11-2; d_call: TRBD2; cdr3_aa: CASSFDRGLAGPKNIQYF; cdr3_nt: TGTGCCAGCAGCTTTGACCGGGGACTAGCGGGACCCAAAAACATTCAGTACTTC
clone_size: many; j_call: TRBJ1-5; v_call: TRBV6-5; d_call: TRBD1; cdr3_aa: CASRGQGNQPQHF; cdr3_nt: TGTGCCAGCAGAGGACAGGGGAATCAGCCCCAGCATTTT
clone_size: many; j_call: TRBJ1-5; v_call: TRBV28; d_call: .; cdr3_aa: CASTRGGGSNQPQHF; cdr3_nt: TGTGCCAGCACCAGAGGGGGGGGGAGCAATCAGCCCCAGCATTTT
clone_size: many; j_call: TRBJ1-2; v_call: TRBV20-1; d_call: .; cdr3_aa: CSATGSRSYGYTF; cdr3_nt: TGCAGTGCTACAGGGTCGCGTTCCTATGGCTACACCTTC
clone_size: many; j_call: TRBJ2-5; v_call: TRBV11-2; d_call: TRBD2; cdr3_aa: CASSILPGLAGQGAQYF; cdr3_nt: TGTGCCAGCAGCATCCTCCCGGGACTAGCGGGCCAAGGGGCCCAGTACTTC
clone_size: many; j_call: TRBJ2-7; v_call: TRBV20-1; d_call: .; cdr3_aa: CSASDPSSGEQYF; cdr3_nt: TGCAGTGCTAGTGATCCGAGCTCGGGGGAGCAGTACTTC
clone_size: many; j_call: TRBJ1-2; v_call: TRBV7-2; d_call: TRBD1; cdr3_aa: CASSPDRGLGGYTF; cdr3_nt: TGTGCCAGCAGCCCTGACAGGGGGCTGGGTGGCTACACCTTC
clone_size: many; j_call: TRBJ2-7; v_call: TRBV4-1; d_call: .; cdr3_aa: CASSPNDRSSYEQYF; cdr3_nt: TGCGCCAGCAGCCCAAACGACCGAAGCTCCTACGAGCAGTACTTC
clone_size: many; j_call: TRBJ2-2; v_call: TRBV20-1; d_call: .; cdr3_aa: CSASGQQATNTGELFF; cdr3_nt: TGCAGTGCTAGCGGACAACAAGCTACGAACACCGGGGAGCTGTTTTTT
clone_size: .; j_call: TRBJ2-5; v_call: TRBV27; d_call: .; cdr3_aa: CASSLQAEALETQYF; cdr3_nt: TGTGCCAGCAGTTTACAAGCGGAGGCCTTGGAGACCCAGTACTTC
clone_size: many; j_call: TRBJ1-1; v_call: TRBV5-6; d_call: .; cdr3_aa: CASSHDTEAFF; cdr3_nt: TGTGCCAGCAGCCACGACACTGAAGCTTTCTTT
clone_size: many; j_call: TRBJ2-7; v_call: TRBV6-1; d_call: TRBD2; cdr3_aa: CASRPNISGRTYEQYF; cdr3_nt: TGTGCCAGCAGACCGAACATAAGCGGGAGGACGTACGAGCAGTACTTC
clone_size: many; j_call: TRBJ1-5; v_call: TRBV6-2/TRBV6-3; d_call: .; cdr3_aa: CASSPRKVSNQPQHF; cdr3_nt: TGTGCCAGCAGCCCACGGAAGGTCAGCAATCAGCCCCAGCATTTT
clone_size: many; j_call: TRBJ2-7; v_call: TRBV29-1; d_call: .; cdr3_aa: CSVGPGINEQYF; cdr3_nt: TGCAGCGTGGGGCCTGGGATCAACGAGCAGTACTTC
clone_size: many; j_call: TRBJ1-1; v_call: TRBV25-1; d_call: TRBD1; cdr3_aa: CASSYTGGTEAFF; cdr3_nt: TGTGCCAGCAGTTACACAGGGGGCACTGAAGCTTTCTTT
clone_size: many; j_call: TRBJ1-1; v_call: TRBV12-3/TRBV12-4; d_call: .; cdr3_aa: CASSSGPGNTEAFF; cdr3_nt: TGTGCCAGCAGTTCCGGCCCGGGGAACACTGAAGCTTTCTTT
clone_size: .; j_call: TRBJ1-5; v_call: TRBV6-1; d_call: .; cdr3_aa: CASNDWPSNQPQHF; cdr3_nt: TGTGCCAGCAATGATTGGCCCTCCAATCAGCCCCAGCATTTT
clone_size: many; j_call: TRBJ2-7; v_call: TRBV6-2/TRBV6-3; d_call: .; cdr3_aa: CASRRRSEQYF; cdr3_nt: TGTGCCAGCCGACGCCGTTCCGAGCAGTACTTC
clone_size: many; j_call: TRBJ2-2; v_call: TRBV12-3/TRBV12-4; d_call: TRBD1; cdr3_aa: CASSTYNRGAGELFF; cdr3_nt: TGTGCCAGCAGCACCTACAACAGGGGGGCCGGGGAGCTGTTTTTT
clone_size: many; j_call: TRBJ1-6; v_call: TRBV20-1; d_call: .; cdr3_aa: CSARANARPNSPLHF; cdr3_nt: TGCAGTGCTAGAGCCAACGCCCGTCCTAATTCACCCCTCCACTTT
clone_size: many; j_call: TRBJ2-5; v_call: TRBV13; d_call: TRBD2; cdr3_aa: CASSRLAGRGQSRETQYF; cdr3_nt: TGTGCCAGCAGCCGATTAGCGGGAAGAGGGCAAAGTAGGGAGACCCAGTACTTC
clone_size: many; j_call: TRBJ2-7; v_call: TRBV11-2; d_call: TRBD1; cdr3_aa: CASSPGTGAYEQYF; cdr3_nt: TGTGCCAGCAGTCCAGGGACAGGGGCCTACGAGCAGTACTTC
clone_size: .; j_call: TRBJ1-3; v_call: TRBV30; d_call: .; cdr3_aa: CAWSSGSGNTIYF; cdr3_nt: TGTGCCTGGAGTTCAGGGTCCGGAAACACCATATATTTT
clone_size: many; j_call: TRBJ1-1; v_call: TRBV19; d_call: .; cdr3_aa: CASTERASTEAFF; cdr3_nt: TGTGCCAGTACTGAACGGGCCTCCACTGAAGCTTTCTTT
clone_size: .; j_call: TRBJ2-7; v_call: TRBV27; d_call: .; cdr3_aa: CASRPTGGYEQYF; cdr3_nt: TGTGCCAGCAGACCCACCGGCGGATACGAGCAGTACTTC
clone_size: many; j_call: TRBJ2-4; v_call: TRBV30; d_call: .; cdr3_aa: CAWSVHRNIQYF; cdr3_nt: TGTGCCTGGAGTGTTCATCGGAACATTCAGTACTTC
clone_size: .; j_call: TRBJ2-7; v_call: TRBV12-3/TRBV12-4; d_call: .; cdr3_aa: CASSYQGQGTYEQYF; cdr3_nt: TGTGCCAGCAGCTATCAGGGGCAGGGGACCTACGAGCAGTACTTC
clone_size: .; j_call: TRBJ1-2; v_call: TRBV6-1; d_call: .; cdr3_aa: CASSPTGFNGYTF; cdr3_nt: TGTGCCAGCAGTCCTACAGGATTCAATGGCTACACCTTC
clone_size: .; j_call: TRBJ1-2; v_call: TRBV20-1; d_call: .; cdr3_aa: CSASTAGQTYGYTF; cdr3_nt: TGCAGTGCTAGCACTGCAGGACAGACCTATGGCTACACCTTC
clone_size: many; j_call: TRBJ1-1; v_call: TRBV3-1; d_call: TRBD1; cdr3_aa: CASSTIPTGANTEAFF; cdr3_nt: TGTGCCAGCAGCACTATACCGACAGGGGCGAACACTGAAGCTTTCTTT
clone_size: many; j_call: TRBJ1-6; v_call: TRBV5-1; d_call: TRBD1; cdr3_aa: CASTIDGQGHNSPLHF; cdr3_nt: TGCGCCAGCACCATAGACGGACAGGGCCATAATTCACCCCTCCACTTT
clone_size: many; j_call: TRBJ1-5; v_call: TRBV24-1; d_call: TRBD1; cdr3_aa: CATSEPGQGGNQPQHF; cdr3_nt: TGTGCCACCAGTGAGCCGGGACAGGGAGGGAATCAGCCCCAGCATTTT
clone_size: many; j_call: TRBJ1-2; v_call: TRBV3-1; d_call: .; cdr3_aa: CASSSRDNYGYTF; cdr3_nt: TGTGCCAGCAGCAGCCGGGACAACTATGGCTACACCTTC
clone_size: many; j_call: TRBJ2-2; v_call: TRBV10-1; d_call: TRBD2; cdr3_aa: CASSLAGVPGELFF; cdr3_nt: TGCGCCAGCAGTCTAGCGGGAGTTCCCGGGGAGCTGTTTTTT
clone_size: few; j_call: TRBJ1-2; v_call: TRBV12-5; d_call: TRBD1; cdr3_aa: CASGLPQGASYGYTF; cdr3_nt: TGTGCTAGTGGTTTGCCCCAGGGGGCTAGCTATGGCTACACCTTC
clone_size: many; j_call: TRBJ2-5; v_call: TRBV2; d_call: .; cdr3_aa: CASSPNARGTQYF; cdr3_nt: TGTGCCAGCAGCCCTAACGCTAGGGGGACCCAGTACTTC
clone_size: many; j_call: TRBJ1-2; v_call: TRBV20-1; d_call: .; cdr3_aa: CSAPRQGRVYGYTF; cdr3_nt: TGCAGTGCCCCGCGGCAGGGTAGAGTCTATGGCTACACCTTC
clone_size: few; j_call: TRBJ2-7; v_call: TRBV20-1; d_call: TRBD2; cdr3_aa: CSARDDAGTSVNEQYF; cdr3_nt: TGCAGTGCTAGAGACGACGCCGGGACTAGCGTCAACGAGCAGTACTTC
clone_size: .; j_call: TRBJ1-3; v_call: TRBV11-2; d_call: .; cdr3_aa: CASSIPPTVAGNTIYF; cdr3_nt: TGTGCCAGCAGCATTCCGCCTACAGTCGCTGGAAACACCATATATTTT
clone_size: many; j_call: TRBJ2-7; v_call: TRBV7-9; d_call: .; cdr3_aa: CASSLVGTASGEQYF; cdr3_nt: TGTGCCAGCAGCTTAGTAGGGACCGCGAGCGGGGAGCAGTACTTC
clone_size: many; j_call: TRBJ2-7; v_call: TRBV9; d_call: TRBD1; cdr3_aa: CASKTGNSYEQYF; cdr3_nt: TGTGCCAGCAAGACAGGGAACTCCTACGAGCAGTACTTC
clone_size: few; j_call: TRBJ1-5; v_call: TRBV20-1; d_call: .; cdr3_aa: CSARDPRHSNQPQHF; cdr3_nt: TGCAGTGCTAGGGATCCTAGACATAGCAATCAGCCCCAGCATTTT
clone_size: .; j_call: TRBJ1-2; v_call: TRBV7-2; d_call: TRBD1; cdr3_aa: CASSKGTGRGYTF; cdr3_nt: TGTGCCAGCAGTAAAGGGACAGGGAGAGGCTACACCTTC
clone_size: many; j_call: TRBJ1-5; v_call: TRBV20-1; d_call: .; cdr3_aa: CSARGAGGNNQPQHF; cdr3_nt: TGCAGTGCTAGGGGTGCCGGGGGAAACAATCAGCCCCAGCATTTT